This is a list of T cell receptor beta chains from one sample in a study of control samples from healthy donors and cancer patients. Sequencing was performed with immunoSEQ multiplex PCR; in TCRdb, only in-frame clones are kept and a portion is missing. The table includes 88,000 or so clones, over 90% detected once. Material: blood. The receptors shown here come from a woman under 30 in good health. CDR3s include the opening cysteine and the closing phenylalanine or tryptophan. The D gene is left open where the match is weak. The size field is filled for only some rows; it gives once, few, many or a size class.

>TRBJ2-2|TRBD1|TRBV5-1|NA
TGCGCCAGCAGCTTGGCAAGGAGACAGGGAAGGTACACCGGGGAGCTGTTTTTT
CASSLARRQGRYTGELFF
>TRBJ1-2|TRBD1|TRBV7-2|NA
TGTGCCAGCAGCTTAGATGCACGACAGGGATTCTTTCGCTATGGCTACACCTTC
CASSLDARQGFFRYGYTF
>TRBJ2-4|NA|TRBV6-1|NA
TGTGCCAGCAGTGCAAGGAGGGACCTAGCCAAAAACATTCAGTACTTC
CASSARRDLAKNIQYF
>TRBJ2-5|NA|TRBV5-6|NA
TGTGCCAGCAACCTACATACTAGCTTTGAAGAAGAGACCCAGTACTTC
CASNLHTSFEEETQYF
>TRBJ2-1|NA|TRBV14|NA
TGTGCCAGCAGCCAAGTGAGAGGCTACAATGAGCAGTTCTTC
CASSQVRGYNEQFF
>TRBJ2-1|TRBD2|TRBV6-2/TRBV6-3|NA
TGTGCCAGCAGCCTTAGCGGGAGACCCCACAATGAGCAGTTCTTC
CASSLSGRPHNEQFF
>TRBJ2-7|TRBD2|TRBV7-2|NA
TGTGCCAGCAGCTTAGCGGGTGCGGGAGGGTACGAGCAGTACTTC
CASSLAGAGGYEQYF
>TRBJ2-6|TRBD2|TRBV7-6|NA
TGTGCCAGCAGCCCCAGGACTAGTGCCAAACCTGGGGCCAACGTCCTGACTTTC
CASSPRTSAKPGANVLTF
>TRBJ1-4|NA|TRBV27|NA
TGTGCCAGCAGTTTGAGGTCAGGGAAACTGTTTTTT
CASSLRSGKLFF
>TRBJ2-5|NA|TRBV3-1/TRBV3-2|once
TGTGCCAGCAGCCAAGGTCTTTTCGAGACCCAGTACTTC
CASSQGLFETQYF
>TRBJ2-7|NA|TRBV2|NA
TGTGCCAGCGTGTGGAGCCTTACCGCCTACGAGCAGTACTTC
CASVWSLTAYEQYF
>TRBJ1-1|NA|TRBV12-3/TRBV12-4|NA
TGTGCCAGCAGGTCAGGGGAGAGAACTGAAGCTTTCTTT
CASRSGERTEAFF
>TRBJ2-6|TRBD1|TRBV25-1|NA
TGTGCCAGCAGTGGAACAGGGGTCTCTGGGGCCAACGTCCTGACTTTC
CASSGTGVSGANVLTF
>TRBJ1-2|NA|TRBV7-3|NA
TGTGCCAGCAGCTCAAATTCCTTAGGACTTTTTTTGATGGGTGGCTACACCTTC
CASSSNSLGLFLMGGYTF
>TRBJ2-1|TRBD2|TRBV7-3|NA
TGTGCCAGCAGCTTATACCCCCCGGGACTAGCGGGAGAAGGTTTTCGTGAGCAGTTCTTC
CASSLYPPGLAGEGFREQFF
>TRBJ2-1|NA|TRBV6-2/TRBV6-3|NA
TGTGCCAGCAGTGAGGACACCCTCTACAATGAGCAGTTCTTC
CASSEDTLYNEQFF
>TRBJ1-3|NA|TRBV9|NA
TGTGCCAGCAGCGTACATCCAGACAGCTCTGGAAACACCATATATTTT
CASSVHPDSSGNTIYF
>TRBJ2-7|NA|TRBV27|NA
TGTGCCAGCAGTTTATCTGGGGCCCAAAGCTCCTACGAGCAGTACTTC
CASSLSGAQSSYEQYF
>TRBJ2-1|NA|TRBV27|NA
TGTGCCAGCAGTTACGGCTCGGGGGGCGTTTTTTATGAGCAGTTCTTC
CASSYGSGGVFYEQFF
>TRBJ1-1|TRBD1|TRBV29-1|NA
TGCAGCGGTGGGGGACAGGGCATCAACACTGAAGCTTTCTTT
CSGGGQGINTEAFF
>TRBJ2-1|NA|TRBV5-1|NA
TGCGCCAGCAGCTTTGAGAGAAATGAGCAGTTCTTC
CASSFERNEQFF